This entry lists 26 T cell receptor beta chains sequenced from one sample in a study of early T cells in non-severe SARS-CoV-2 infection. TCRdb re-derived calls from the 5' RACE reads in MiXCR, one entry per CDR3 protein. The sample shows 100,000 to 120,000 distinct CDR3 sequences, roughly an eighth of them seen only once. The sequencing sample was made of whole blood. The source of these receptors is an adult who was a healthcare worker with PCR-confirmed SARS-CoV-2 infection or an uninfected control (not recorded which).

The chain recombines TRBV12-3 or TRBV12-4 with TRBJ2-7, with TRBD1 matching 7 bases. The CDR3 extends over 14 amino acids. With 3 bases clipped from V and 4 bases from J, the junction kept 6 bases outside the gene matches. The CDR3 DNA reads TGTGCCAGCAGTTTCGGACAGGACGGGTACGAGCAGTACTTC. Translating it yields CASSFGQDGYEQYF.

This clonotype appeared many times. This chain uses TRBV11-2 with TRBJ2-1; D unresolved. Germline lookup yields CDR1 SGHAT and CDR2 FQNNGV. V lost 5 bases and J lost 8, with 16 bases in between. This CDR3 is 14 amino acids long. CDR3 sequence reads: CASSPRTERYEQFF. In DNA form, the CDR3 reads TGTGCCAGCAGCCCCCGGACCGAGCGATATGAGCAGTTCTTC.

The gene calls are TRBV9 and TRBJ2-3, with 8 positions matching TRBD2. V gave up 3 bases and J gave up 0 bases; unmatched junction bases: 6. This CDR3 region has 16 residues. The germline V gene encodes CDR1 SGDLS and CDR2 YYNGEE. Written as DNA, the CDR3 is TGTGCCAGCAGCGCCAGCGGGGGCACTAGCACAGATACGCAGTATTTT. Its protein is CASSASGGTSTDTQYF. The full variable domain, its missing parts supplied by reference TRBV9 and TRBJ2-3, is DSGVTQTPKHLITATGQRVTLRCSPRSGDLSVYWYQQSLDQGLQFLIQYYNGEERAKGNILERFSAQQFPDLHSELNLSSLELGDSALYFCASSASGGTSTDTQYFGPGTRLTVL.

This clonotype ranks as medium-sized. The V gene is TRBV7-6, the J gene TRBJ2-2; 10 nucleotides align to TRBD2. In germline, CDR1 is SGHVS, CDR2 FNYEAQ. The CDR3 runs to 17 residues. After removal of 4 bases from V and 4 bases from J, the junction contained 9 bases not matched to a gene. This CDR3 is CASSSIPSGGVTGELFF. The CDR3 DNA reads TGTGCCAGCAGCTCCATTCCCAGCGGGGGGGTCACCGGGGAGCTGTTTTTT.

The V call is TRBV5-1, the J call TRBJ1-5; D perhaps matches TRBD1 (5 bases). This CDR3 is 14 amino acids long. Germline V CDR1 and CDR2: SGHRS, YFSETQ. Trimming cost V 2 bases and J 3 bases, with 9 bases left between them. The CDR3 DNA is TGCGCCAGCAGCTTCGGGGACCTCAATCAGCCCCAGCATTTT. This codes for CASSFGDLNQPQHF. The whole variable domain, remainder taken from reference TRBV5-1 and TRBJ1-5, is KAGVTQTPRYLIKTRGQQVTLSCSPISGHRSVSWYQQTPGQGLQFLFEYFSETQRNKGNFPGRFSGRQFSNSRSEMNVSTLELGDSALYLCASSFGDLNQPQHFGDGTRLSIL.

This clonotype was picked up a small number of times. The rearrangement links TRBV5-6 to TRBJ2-3; 7 nucleotides match TRBD2. Germline CDR1 SGHDT, CDR2 YYEEEE. This CDR3 spans 16 amino acids. With V trimmed by 5 bases and J by 6 bases, 15 bases remained unmatched. CDR3 nucleotide sequence: TGTGCCAGCAGACACCCCAGCGGGGACCGTCCGGATACGCAGTATTTT. It is translated as CASRHPSGDRPDTQYF.

This clonotype was observed at least ten times. This chain links TRBV11-2 with TRBJ1-1; D gene uncertain. Germline V gives CDR1 SGHAT, CDR2 FQNNGV. The CDR3 extends over 15 amino acids. V was pared by 0 bases and J by 1 base, with 9 bases between. The CDR3 loop reads CASSLDQKPNTEAFF. DNA for the CDR3: TGTGCCAGCAGCTTAGATCAGAAACCGAACACTGAAGCTTTCTTT.

This clonotype was detected once. The chain carries TRBV27 and TRBJ2-7, with a weak D call TRBD2 (6 bases). V was cut by 4 bases and J by 0 bases, with 16 bases left in between. Germline CDR1 and CDR2: MNHEY and SMNVEV (reference sequence). The CDR3 runs 16 residues. CDR3 amino acids: CASSSFPAGSSYEQYF. CDR3 in DNA: TGTGCCAGCAGTTCCTTCCCGGCGGGGAGCTCCTACGAGCAGTACTTC.

This clonotype has more than one count but fewer than ten. The rearrangement links TRBV4-1 to TRBJ1-5; D unresolved. V dropped 3 bases and J dropped 5 bases, with 11 bases sitting between them. This CDR3 comprises 14 residues. Germline V gene lookup returns CDR1 MGHRA and CDR2 YSYEKL. The CDR3 DNA reads as TGCGCCAGCAGCCAGACCCCGGTCGATCAGCCCCAGCATTTT. Amino acids: CASSQTPVDQPQHF.

The CDR3 loop is CASSLAVAETQYF. In DNA, the CDR3 is TGTGCCAGCAGCTTAGCAGTTGCGGAGACCCAGTACTTC. The chain links TRBV11-2 to TRBJ2-5, with D hard to call. Trimming stripped 1 base from V and 5 bases from J, with 8 bases between. CDR3 length: 13 amino acids. Germline loops: CDR1 SGHAT, CDR2 FQNNGV.

This clonotype was seen at least ten times. The J gene is TRBJ2-7, the V gene TRBV20-1; 9 bases line up with TRBD2. The CDR3 loop spans 14 amino acids. The V and J ends lost 6 bases and 2 bases, in that order; junction bases with no gene match: 8. Germline V gene data show CDR1 as DFQATT and CDR2 as SNEGSKA (reference sequence). CDR3 protein: CSAYYGGRAYEQYF. The CDR3, as DNA: TGCAGTGCGTACTACGGCGGGAGGGCCTACGAGCAGTACTTC.

This clonotype was observed a handful of times. The chain employs TRBV11-2 and TRBJ2-2; perhaps TRBD2 as D (5 bases). This CDR3 is built from 15 residues. Germline values: CDR1 SGHAT, CDR2 FQNNGV. V was trimmed by 5 bases and J by 2 bases, leaving 12 bases between them. DNA of the CDR3: TGTGCCAGCAGCCCGGGTCGGGGAAACACCGGGGAGCTGTTTTTT. Its protein product is CASSPGRGNTGELFF.

On this clonotype itself: Because it lacks the conserved phenylalanine or tryptophan at the end, this CDR3 is likely a read error. This chain joins TRBV6-2 or TRBV6-3 and TRBJ1-1; TRBD1 is a possible D gene (5 bases). With 4 bases removed from V and 8 bases from J, the gap between germline ends came to 17 bases. The germline CDR1 and CDR2 sequences are MNHEY and SVGEGT. This CDR3 has 14 amino acids. This CDR3 reads CASSWGTLKREAFL. DNA of the CDR3: TGTGCCAGCAGTTGGGGGACGCTAAAACGGGAAGCTTTCCTT.

This clonotype was counted many times. The rearrangement joins TRBV20-1 to TRBJ2-3, with 10 bases that match TRBD2. This CDR3 has 14 residues. With 3 bases clipped from V and 2 bases from J, the junction kept 2 bases outside the gene matches. Germline CDR1 reads DFQATT; CDR2 reads SNEGSKA (reference sequence). The CDR3 DNA is TGCAGTGCTAGTAGCGGGGGGCCCACAGATACGCAGTATTTT. Encoded protein: CSASSGGPTDTQYF.

V gene TRBV28 combines with J gene TRBJ2-7; D possibly corresponds to TRBD1 (6 bases). The ends were cut back, 4 bases at V and 8 bases at J, with 12 bases in the middle. The CDR3 spans 12 residues. Germline V gives CDR1 MDHEN, CDR2 SYDVKM. This chain's CDR3 is CASSSGQRKQYF. The CDR3 DNA sequence: TGTGCCAGCAGTTCCGGACAGAGAAAGCAGTACTTC.

This clonotype has only a few counts. Written as DNA, the CDR3 is TGTGCCAGCAGCCAAGATGCAGGGTCTGGGGCCAACGTCCTGACTTTC. It yields the protein CASSQDAGSGANVLTF. The chain uses TRBV3-1 and TRBJ2-6; D perhaps matches TRBD1 (5 bases). The CDR3 is 16 amino acids. V was pared by 0 bases and J by 1 base, with 7 bases between. Germline V gene data show CDR1 as LGHDT and CDR2 as YNNKEL (reference sequence).

The rearrangement joins TRBV3-1 to TRBJ1-2; D is possibly TRBD1 (6 bases). Germline CDR1 LGHDT, CDR2 YNNKEL (reference sequence). Between the trimmed V and J ends, which lost 3 bases and 3 bases, there was a span of 8 bases. The CDR3 length is 13 residues. CDR3 DNA: TGTGCCAGCAGCCACTCAGGGGACTATGGCTACACCTTC. Its protein product is CASSHSGDYGYTF.

This chain uses TRBV5-6 with TRBJ1-3; D possibly corresponds to TRBD1 (6 bases). Germline V lookup: CDR1 SGHDT, CDR2 YYEEEE. The CDR3 is 15 amino acids. Trimming removed 4 bases at V and 0 bases at J, with 11 bases between. This chain's CDR3 is CASSTTGRSGNTIYF. DNA for the CDR3: TGTGCCAGCAGCACGACAGGCCGCTCTGGAAACACCATATATTTT.

This chain links TRBV29-1 with TRBJ2-5, with D possibly matching TRBD1 (5 bases). The CDR3 is made up of 13 amino acids. V lost 2 bases, J lost 5 bases, and 12 bases lay in between. Germline V gene lookup returns CDR1 SQVTM and CDR2 ANQGSEA. CDR3: CSVEQGFGETQYF. DNA for the CDR3: TGCAGCGTTGAACAGGGTTTTGGGGAGACCCAGTACTTC.

This clonotype has more than one count but fewer than ten. CDR3 region: CASSAWDGRREKLFF. The CDR3 coding sequence is TGTGCCAGCAGTGCCTGGGACGGGCGGCGAGAAAAACTGTTTTTT. This chain joins TRBV6-1 and TRBJ1-4; TRBD1 is a possible D gene (5 bases). Germline V CDR1 and CDR2: MNHNS, SASEGT. V dropped 4 bases and J dropped 8 bases, with 17 bases sitting between them. The CDR3 is 15 residues long.

The chain uses TRBV18 and TRBJ2-1; TRBD1 aligns across 10 bases. The trim removed 3 bases at V and 6 bases at J, leaving 5 bases unmatched. There are 15 residues in the CDR3. CDR1 and CDR2 (germline): KGHSH, LQKENI. The CDR3 nucleotides read TGTGCCAGCTCACCTGGGACAGGGGTGTCCAATGAGCAGTTCTTC. It specifies CASSPGTGVSNEQFF.

This clonotype was recorded at least ten times. V usage is TRBV21-1 and J usage is TRBJ1-5; the listed D gene, TRBD1, was not tested against the DNA. TRBV21-1 is tagged as a pseudogene. The length of the CDR3 is 13 residues. This CDR3 is CASTKNPGQPQHF. The CDR3 nucleotides are TGTGCCAGCACCAAAAATCCCGGACAGCCCCAGCATTTT.

This clonotype was observed a handful of times. V and J are TRBV9 and TRBJ1-6; tentative D call: TRBD1 (5 bases). The CDR3 covers 15 residues. In germline, CDR1 is SGDLS, CDR2 YYNGEE. V lost 1 base to trimming and J lost 7 bases, with 12 bases between them. CDR3 bases: TGTGCCAGCAGCGTATCGGGACTGTTAAATTCACCCCTCCACTTT. Protein sequence: CASSVSGLLNSPLHF.

This chain uses TRBV21-1 with TRBJ1-1; no DNA check was done on the table's D call, TRBD1. TRBV21-1 is a pseudogene locus. This CDR3 has 16 amino acids. CDR3 sequence: CASSSTGLRANTEAFF. The CDR3 DNA follows: TGTGCCAGCAGCTCAACAGGTCTCAGGGCGAACACTGAAGCTTTCTTT.

The chain employs TRBV4-1 and TRBJ2-3; D unclear. Germline assignment: CDR1 MGHRA and CDR2 YSYEKL. With 0 bases removed from V and 10 bases from J, the gap between germline ends came to 14 bases. This CDR3 contains 14 residues. The CDR3 DNA reads TGCGCCAGCAGCCAAGATTCCCCACTGCATCCGCAGTATTTT. Translated, it gives CASSQDSPLHPQYF.

Comment on this clonotype: A much larger clone differs by one base, so this may be a read error. The chain recombines TRBV7-9 with TRBJ1-2; unclear D gene. The CDR3 runs to 13 residues. CDR1 is SEHNR, CDR2 FQNEAQ, per germline (reference sequence). The CDR3 DNA reads as TGTGTCAGCAGCTCTCACCGGCCCTATGGCTACACCTTC. This codes for CVSSSHRPYGYTF. Drawing the rest from reference TRBV7-9 and TRBJ1-2, the complete variable domain is DTGVSQNPRHKITKRGQNVTFRCDPISEHNRLYWYRQTLGQGPEFLTYFQNEAQLEKSRLLSDRFSAERPKGSFSTLEIQRTEQGDSAMYLCVSSSHRPYGYTFGSGTRLTVV.